This T cell receptor (beta chain) stems from a study of T-cell memory formation after mild COVID-19. This CDR3 has 17 amino acids. In germline, CDR1 is SGHRS, CDR2 YFSETQ. Trimming stripped 0 bases from V and 0 bases from J, with 13 bases between. TCRdb reanalysed the 5' RACE reads using MiXCR and keeps one entry per CDR3 protein. The table includes over 300,000 distinct CDR3 sequences, approximately 22% detected once. The chain carries TRBV5-1 and TRBJ1-3; the D is unclear. Sequenced sample: PBMCs or a T cell subset sorted from them (not recorded which). The TCR was taken from a young man who had mild COVID-19 (a few samples of this study predate the infection). Cell type and time point are not known. The CDR3, as DNA: TGCGCCAGCAGCTTGGAGCGGAGAACCCACTCTGGAAACACCATATATTTT. As protein: CASSLERRTHSGNTIYF.